Shown below are 12 T cell receptor beta chains from a single sample sequenced in a study of T cell responses to AZD1222 COVID-19 vaccine. Here immunoSEQ multiplex PCR was the method, and the copy in TCRdb shows in-frame clones only, minus some. This sample has 110,000 to 150,000 clones, with 70% to 90% found just once. The source was peripheral blood, collected 28 days after the second AZD1222 dose. Receptors were obtained from an adult who received the AZD1222 COVID-19 vaccine.

This chain uses TRBV6-5 with TRBJ2-3, with 9 nucleotides matching TRBD2. The junction had 6 bases not matched to a gene; V was cut back by 4 bases and J by 4 bases. This CDR3 is built from 15 residues. Looked up from germline, CDR1 is MNHEY and CDR2 is SVGAGI. In DNA, the CDR3 is TGTGCCAGCAGTTTCCTAGCGGGAACTGCAGATACGCAGTATTTT. This gives the protein CASSFLAGTADTQYF.

V gene TRBV4-3 combines with J gene TRBJ2-7, with D perhaps TRBD1 (6 bases). The germline V gene encodes CDR1 LGHNA and CDR2 YSLEER. The CDR3 length is 17 residues. V dropped 0 bases and J dropped 0 bases, with 15 bases sitting between them. In DNA, the CDR3 is TGCGCCAGCAGCCAAGAAATGTTAGGACAGACCTCCTACGAGCAGTACTTC. Encoded protein: CASSQEMLGQTSYEQYF.

This clone was detected a few times. The CDR3 protein is CASSKAGLVLDEQYF. CDR3 nucleotide sequence: TGTGCCAGTAGTAAAGCGGGACTCGTTCTGGACGAGCAGTACTTC. The chain uses TRBV19 and TRBJ2-7; the match to TRBD2 covers 7 bases. Trimming cost V 4 bases and J 5 bases; bases outside gene matches: 11. The CDR3 sequence is 15 residues long. The germline V gene encodes CDR1 LNHDA and CDR2 SQIVND (reference sequence). The full variable domain, with the rest looked up from reference TRBV19 and TRBJ2-7, is DGGITQSPKYLFRKEGQNVTLSCEQNLNHDAMYWYRQDPGQGLRLIYYSQIVNDFQKGDIAEGYSVSREKKESFPLTVTSAQKNPTAFYLCASSKAGLVLDEQYFGPGTRLTVT.

The chain has TRBV10-3 and TRBJ1-6; no firm D call. This CDR3 comprises 19 residues. From germline, CDR1 is ENHRY and CDR2 SYGVKD. With 0 bases removed from V and 0 bases from J, the gap between germline ends came to 15 bases. The CDR3 here is CAISESRERANSYNSPLHF. The CDR3 DNA reads as TGTGCCATCAGTGAGTCAAGGGAGAGGGCTAACTCCTATAATTCACCCCTCCACTTT.

The sample holds one count of this clone. This sequence joins TRBV3-1 (or the pseudogene TRBV3-2) and TRBJ1-6; TRBD1 is a possible D gene (5 bases). Trimming removed 1 base at V and 0 bases at J, with 19 bases between. Germline V lookup: CDR1 LGHDT, CDR2 YNNKEL (reference sequence). The CDR3 consists of 20 residues. This CDR3 reads CASSQGRGTAGSSYNSPLHF. For the CDR3, the DNA is TGTGCCAGCAGCCAAGGTCGGGGGACTGCAGGGAGCTCCTATAATTCACCCCTCCACTTT.

This sequence joins TRBV15 and TRBJ2-1; D gene unclear. Germline loops: CDR1 LNHNV, CDR2 YYDKDF (reference sequence). The CDR3 sequence is 13 residues long. Trimming stripped 8 bases from V and 1 base from J, with 9 bases between. The CDR3, as DNA: TGTGCCACCGCTGGTGCTTCCTACAATGAGCAGTTCTTC. This codes for CATAGASYNEQFF.

J is TRBJ1-5 and V is TRBV2; D not resolved. The CDR3 sequence is 16 residues long. In germline, CDR1 is SNHLY, CDR2 FYNNEI. V was pared by 3 bases and J by 9 bases, with 21 bases between. The CDR3, as DNA: TGTGCCAGCAGTGATCCCTTTGGTGAACACTCTAGGCCCCAGCATTTT. Its translation is CASSDPFGEHSRPQHF.

The V gene is TRBV7-8, the J gene TRBJ1-5; TRBD1 aligns across 8 bases. V dropped 4 bases and J dropped 7; count of bases not matched to a gene: 6. The CDR3 is 14 amino acids. In germline, CDR1 is SGHVS, CDR2 FQNEAQ. CDR3 region: CASSSRQGIQPQHF. The CDR3 bases are TGTGCCAGCAGCTCAAGACAGGGGATACAGCCCCAGCATTTT.

This sequence joins TRBV7-9 and TRBJ1-1; the D is unclear. The CDR3 contains 12 residues. CDR1 and CDR2 from the germline V gene are SEHNR and FQNEAQ (reference sequence). V lost 5 bases and J 8 bases, leaving 12 bases between the germline ends. The CDR3 here is CASSPPGREAFF. Written as DNA, the CDR3 is TGTGCCAGCAGCCCCCCGGGCAGGGAAGCTTTCTTT.

The chain is built from TRBV2 and TRBJ1-3; the D is unclear. Trimming left V 4 bases short and J 2 bases short, with 3 bases between. Germline V lookup: CDR1 SNHLY, CDR2 FYNNEI. There are 12 residues in the CDR3. CDR3 coding DNA: TGTGCCAGCAGTGTCACTGGAAACACCATATATTTT. It encodes CASSVTGNTIYF.

The V gene is TRBV28, the J gene TRBJ1-1; TRBD1 agrees at 10 bases. The J segment lost 1 base and the V segment lost 5 bases, leaving 4 bases of the junction unmatched. The CDR3 sequence is 15 residues long. Germline V lookup: CDR1 MDHEN, CDR2 SYDVKM. For the CDR3, the DNA is TGTGCCAGCAGTCCCCGACAGGGGGCGAACACTGAAGCTTTCTTT. It is translated as CASSPRQGANTEAFF.

The chain combines TRBV19 with TRBJ1-3, with D possibly matching TRBD1 (5 bases). V lost 1 base and J lost 2, with 9 bases in between. Germline V lookup: CDR1 LNHDA, CDR2 SQIVND (reference sequence). The CDR3 is made up of 15 amino acids. The CDR3 nucleotides read TGTGCCAGTAGTATAGGCCGACAGACTGGAAACACCATATATTTT. Protein product: CASSIGRQTGNTIYF.